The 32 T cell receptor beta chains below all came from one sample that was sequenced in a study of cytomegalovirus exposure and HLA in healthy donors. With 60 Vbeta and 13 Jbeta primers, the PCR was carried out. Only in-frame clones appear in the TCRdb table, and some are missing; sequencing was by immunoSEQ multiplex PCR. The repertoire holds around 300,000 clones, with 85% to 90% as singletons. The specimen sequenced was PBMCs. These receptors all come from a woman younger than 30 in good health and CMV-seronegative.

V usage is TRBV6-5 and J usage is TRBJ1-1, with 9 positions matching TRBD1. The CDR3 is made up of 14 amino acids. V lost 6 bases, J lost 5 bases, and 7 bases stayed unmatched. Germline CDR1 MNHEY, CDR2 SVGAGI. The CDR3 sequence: CASSPTGGRTEAFF. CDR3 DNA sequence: TGTGCCAGCAGCCCGACAGGGGGTCGGACTGAAGCTTTCTTT.

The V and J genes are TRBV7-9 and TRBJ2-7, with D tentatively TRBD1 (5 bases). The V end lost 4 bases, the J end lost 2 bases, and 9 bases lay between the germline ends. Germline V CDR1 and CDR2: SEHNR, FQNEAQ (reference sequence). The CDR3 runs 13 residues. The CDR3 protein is CASSSDSTYEQYF. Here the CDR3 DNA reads TGTGCCAGCAGCTCCGACAGCACCTACGAGCAGTACTTC.

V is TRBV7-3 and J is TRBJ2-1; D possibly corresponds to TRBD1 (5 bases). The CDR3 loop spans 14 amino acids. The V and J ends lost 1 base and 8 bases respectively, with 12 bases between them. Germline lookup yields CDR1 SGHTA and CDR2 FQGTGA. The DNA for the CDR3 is TGTGCCAGCAGCTTAAAAGGGGCTAGTTATGAGCAGTTCTTC. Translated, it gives CASSLKGASYEQFF.

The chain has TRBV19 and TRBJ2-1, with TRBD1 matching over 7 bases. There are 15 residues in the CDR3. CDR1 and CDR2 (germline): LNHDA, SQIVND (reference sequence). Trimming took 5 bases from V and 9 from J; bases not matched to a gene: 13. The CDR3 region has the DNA TGTGCCAGTAGTGTCATCACAGGGGACCGTTTTGAGCAGTTCTTC. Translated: CASSVITGDRFEQFF.

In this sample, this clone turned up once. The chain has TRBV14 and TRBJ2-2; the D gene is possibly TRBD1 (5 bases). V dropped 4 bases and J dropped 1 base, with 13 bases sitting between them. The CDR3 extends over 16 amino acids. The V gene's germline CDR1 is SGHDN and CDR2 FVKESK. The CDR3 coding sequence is TGTGCCAGCAGCCCCCGGACACCTAAGAACACCGGGGAGCTGTTTTTT. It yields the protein CASSPRTPKNTGELFF.

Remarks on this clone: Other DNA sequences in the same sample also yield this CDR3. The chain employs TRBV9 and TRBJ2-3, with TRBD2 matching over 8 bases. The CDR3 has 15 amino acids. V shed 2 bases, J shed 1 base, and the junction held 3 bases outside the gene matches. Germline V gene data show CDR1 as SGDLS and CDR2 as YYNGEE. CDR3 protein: CASSVGRGGTDTQYF. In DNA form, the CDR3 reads TGTGCCAGCAGCGTGGGGCGGGGGGGCACAGATACGCAGTATTTT.

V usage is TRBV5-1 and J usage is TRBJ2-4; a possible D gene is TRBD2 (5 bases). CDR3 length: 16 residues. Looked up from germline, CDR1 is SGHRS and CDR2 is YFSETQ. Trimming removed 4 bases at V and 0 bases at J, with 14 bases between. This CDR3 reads CASSRGQSVAKNIQYF. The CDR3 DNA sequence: TGCGCCAGCAGCCGGGGTCAGTCGGTAGCCAAAAACATTCAGTACTTC.

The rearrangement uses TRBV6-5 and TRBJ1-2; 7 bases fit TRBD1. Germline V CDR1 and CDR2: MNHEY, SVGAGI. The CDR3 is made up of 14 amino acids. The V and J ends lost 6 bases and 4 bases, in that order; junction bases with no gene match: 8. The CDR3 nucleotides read TGTGCCAGCAGAAAGGGACAGAACCTCTATGGCTACACCTTC. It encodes CASRKGQNLYGYTF.

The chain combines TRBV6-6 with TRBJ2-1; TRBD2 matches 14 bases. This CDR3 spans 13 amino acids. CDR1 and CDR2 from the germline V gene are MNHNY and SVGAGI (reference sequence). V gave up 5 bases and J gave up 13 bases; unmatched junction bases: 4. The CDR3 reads CASSEGLAGVQFF. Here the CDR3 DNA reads TGTGCCAGCAGTGAGGGACTAGCGGGGGTTCAGTTCTTC.

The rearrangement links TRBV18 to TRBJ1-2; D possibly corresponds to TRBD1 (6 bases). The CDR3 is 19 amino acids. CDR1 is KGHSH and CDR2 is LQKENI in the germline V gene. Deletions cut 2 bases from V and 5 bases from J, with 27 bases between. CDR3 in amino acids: CASSPWEIGQTPFFYGYTF. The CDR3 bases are TGTGCCAGCTCACCATGGGAAATTGGACAGACACCTTTTTTTTATGGCTACACCTTC.

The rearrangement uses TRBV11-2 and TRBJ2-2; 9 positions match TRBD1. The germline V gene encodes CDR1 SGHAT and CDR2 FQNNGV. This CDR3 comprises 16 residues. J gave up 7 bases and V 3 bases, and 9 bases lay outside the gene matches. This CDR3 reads CASSFSTGGSVGELFF. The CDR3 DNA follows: TGTGCCAGCAGCTTTAGCACAGGGGGCTCGGTCGGGGAGCTGTTTTTT.

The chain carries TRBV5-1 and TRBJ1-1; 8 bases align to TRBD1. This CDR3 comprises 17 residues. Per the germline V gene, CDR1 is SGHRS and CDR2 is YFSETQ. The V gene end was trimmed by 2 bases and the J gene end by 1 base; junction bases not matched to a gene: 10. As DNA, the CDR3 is TGCGCCAGCAGCTTCACCGGGACAGGAGTAGGGAACACTGAAGCTTTCTTT. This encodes CASSFTGTGVGNTEAFF.

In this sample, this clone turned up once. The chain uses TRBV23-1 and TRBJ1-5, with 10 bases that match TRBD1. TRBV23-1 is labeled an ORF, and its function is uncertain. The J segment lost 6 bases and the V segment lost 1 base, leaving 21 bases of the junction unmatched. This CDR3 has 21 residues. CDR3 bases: TGCGCCAGCAGTCAATGCTTGACAGGGGGCCTACTACGCCCTATGGCTCAGCCCCAGCATTTT. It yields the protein CASSQCLTGGLLRPMAQPQHF.

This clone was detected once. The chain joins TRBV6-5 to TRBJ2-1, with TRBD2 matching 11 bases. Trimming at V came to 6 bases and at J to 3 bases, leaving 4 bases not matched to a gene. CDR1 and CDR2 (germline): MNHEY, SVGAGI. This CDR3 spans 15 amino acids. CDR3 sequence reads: CASSYSGGGYNEQFF. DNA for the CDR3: TGTGCCAGCAGCTATAGCGGGGGGGGCTACAATGAGCAGTTCTTC.

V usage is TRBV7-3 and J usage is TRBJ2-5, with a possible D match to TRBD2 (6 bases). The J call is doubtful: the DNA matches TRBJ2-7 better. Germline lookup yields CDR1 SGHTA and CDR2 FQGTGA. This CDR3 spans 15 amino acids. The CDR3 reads CASSLMGGVRDEQYF. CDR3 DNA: TGTGCCAGCAGCTTAATGGGCGGGGTCCGAGACGAGCAGTACTTC.

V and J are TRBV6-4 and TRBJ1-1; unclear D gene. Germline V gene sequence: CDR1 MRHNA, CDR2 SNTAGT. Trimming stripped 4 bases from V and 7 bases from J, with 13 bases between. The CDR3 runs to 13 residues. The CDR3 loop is CASSGNEGREAFF. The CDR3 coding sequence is TGTGCCAGCAGTGGGAATGAGGGCCGTGAAGCTTTCTTT.

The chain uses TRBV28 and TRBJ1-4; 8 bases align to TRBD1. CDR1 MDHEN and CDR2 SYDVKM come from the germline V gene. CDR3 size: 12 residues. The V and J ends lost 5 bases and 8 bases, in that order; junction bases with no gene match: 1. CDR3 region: CASSTGGEKLFF. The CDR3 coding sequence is TGTGCCAGCAGTACAGGGGGAGAAAAACTGTTTTTT.

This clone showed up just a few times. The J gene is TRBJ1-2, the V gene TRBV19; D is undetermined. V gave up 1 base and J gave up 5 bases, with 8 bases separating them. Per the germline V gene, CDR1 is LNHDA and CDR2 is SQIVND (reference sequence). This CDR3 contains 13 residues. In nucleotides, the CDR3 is TGTGCCAGTAGTATAGTGGCTGAATATGGCTACACCTTC. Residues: CASSIVAEYGYTF.

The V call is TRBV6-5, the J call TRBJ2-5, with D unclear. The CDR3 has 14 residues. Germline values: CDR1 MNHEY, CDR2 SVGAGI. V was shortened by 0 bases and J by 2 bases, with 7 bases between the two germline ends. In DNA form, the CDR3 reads TGTGCCAGCAGTTACTCGGGCCAGCAAGAGACCCAGTACTTC. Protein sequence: CASSYSGQQETQYF.

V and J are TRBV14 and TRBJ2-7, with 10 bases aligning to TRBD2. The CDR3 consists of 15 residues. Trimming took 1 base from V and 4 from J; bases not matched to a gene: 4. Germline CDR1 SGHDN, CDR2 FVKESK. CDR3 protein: CASSQALAGKYEQYF. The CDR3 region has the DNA TGTGCCAGCAGCCAAGCACTAGCGGGGAAGTACGAGCAGTACTTC.

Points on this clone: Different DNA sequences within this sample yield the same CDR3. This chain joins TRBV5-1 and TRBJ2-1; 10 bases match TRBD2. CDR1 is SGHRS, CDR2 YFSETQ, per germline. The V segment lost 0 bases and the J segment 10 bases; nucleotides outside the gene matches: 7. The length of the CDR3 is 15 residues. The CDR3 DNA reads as TGCGCCAGCAGCTTGGGGGGGCTAGCGGGAGACGAGCAGTTCTTC. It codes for CASSLGGLAGDEQFF.

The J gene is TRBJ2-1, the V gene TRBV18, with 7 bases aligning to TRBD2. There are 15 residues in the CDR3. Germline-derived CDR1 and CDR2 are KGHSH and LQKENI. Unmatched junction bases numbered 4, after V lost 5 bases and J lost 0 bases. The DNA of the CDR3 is TGTGCCAGCTCAGAACTAGCGTTCTCCTACAATGAGCAGTTCTTC. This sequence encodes CASSELAFSYNEQFF.

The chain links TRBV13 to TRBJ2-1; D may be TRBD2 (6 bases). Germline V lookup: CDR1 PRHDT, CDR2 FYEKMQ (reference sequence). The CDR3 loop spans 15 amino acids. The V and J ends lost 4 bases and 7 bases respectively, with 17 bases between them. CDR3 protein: CASSSAGLGGNEQFF. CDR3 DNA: TGTGCCAGCAGCTCGGCGGGACTCGGCGGGAATGAGCAGTTCTTC. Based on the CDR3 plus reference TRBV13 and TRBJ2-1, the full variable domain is AAGVIQSPRHLIKEKRETATLKCYPIPRHDTVYWYQQGPGQDPQFLISFYEKMQSDKGSIPDRFSAQQFSDYHSELNMSSLELGDSALYFCASSSAGLGGNEQFFGPGTRLTVL.

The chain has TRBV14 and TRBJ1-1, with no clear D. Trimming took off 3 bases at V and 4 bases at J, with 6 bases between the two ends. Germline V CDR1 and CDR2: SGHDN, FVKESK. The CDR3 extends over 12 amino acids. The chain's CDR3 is CASSHGSTEAFF. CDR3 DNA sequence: TGTGCCAGCAGCCATGGGAGCACTGAAGCTTTCTTT.

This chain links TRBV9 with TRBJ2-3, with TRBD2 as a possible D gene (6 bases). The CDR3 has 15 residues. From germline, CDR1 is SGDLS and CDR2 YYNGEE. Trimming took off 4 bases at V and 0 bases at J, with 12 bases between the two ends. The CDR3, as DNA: TGTGCCAGCAGCTCCGATAGCGGAAGCACAGATACGCAGTATTTT. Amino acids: CASSSDSGSTDTQYF.

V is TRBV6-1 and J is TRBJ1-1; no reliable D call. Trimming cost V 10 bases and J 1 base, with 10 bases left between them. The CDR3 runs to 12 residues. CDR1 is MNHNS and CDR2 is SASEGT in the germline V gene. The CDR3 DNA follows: TGTGCCACCGAGACAAGGAACACTGAAGCTTTCTTT. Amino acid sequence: CATETRNTEAFF.

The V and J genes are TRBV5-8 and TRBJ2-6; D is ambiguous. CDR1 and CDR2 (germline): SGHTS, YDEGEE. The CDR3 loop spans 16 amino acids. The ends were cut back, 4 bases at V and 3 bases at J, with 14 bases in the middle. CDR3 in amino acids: CASSPWAPGGANVLTF. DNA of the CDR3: TGTGCCAGCAGCCCATGGGCCCCCGGTGGGGCCAACGTCCTGACTTTC. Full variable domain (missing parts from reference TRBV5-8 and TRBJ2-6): EAGVTQSPTHLIKTRGQQATLRCSPISGHTSVYWYQQALGLGLQFLLWYDEGEERNRGNFPPRFSGRQFPNYSSELNVNALELEDSALYLCASSPWAPGGANVLTFGAGSRLTVL.

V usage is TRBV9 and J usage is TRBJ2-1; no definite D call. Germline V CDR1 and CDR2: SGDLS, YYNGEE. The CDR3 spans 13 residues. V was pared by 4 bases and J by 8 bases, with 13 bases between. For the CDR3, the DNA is TGTGCCAGCAGCATTTCTCGGGTGGATGAGCAGTTCTTC. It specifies CASSISRVDEQFF.

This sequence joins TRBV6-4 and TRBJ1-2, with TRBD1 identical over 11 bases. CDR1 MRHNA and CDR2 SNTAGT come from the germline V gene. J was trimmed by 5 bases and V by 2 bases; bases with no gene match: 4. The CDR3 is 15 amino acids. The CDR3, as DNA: TGTGCCAGCAGTGACCCGGGACAGGGGGTTTATGGCTACACCTTC. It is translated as CASSDPGQGVYGYTF.

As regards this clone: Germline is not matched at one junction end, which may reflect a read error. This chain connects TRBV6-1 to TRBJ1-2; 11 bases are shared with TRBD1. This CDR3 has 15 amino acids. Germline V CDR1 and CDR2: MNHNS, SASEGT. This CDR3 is CASREWTGGNYGYTF. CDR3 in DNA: TGTGCCAGCCGTGAGTGGACAGGGGGCAACTATGGCTACACCTTC.

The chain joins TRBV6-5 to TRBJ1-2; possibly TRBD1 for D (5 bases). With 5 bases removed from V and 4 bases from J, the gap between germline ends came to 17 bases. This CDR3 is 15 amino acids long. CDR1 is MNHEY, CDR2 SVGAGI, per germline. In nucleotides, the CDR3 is TGTGCCAGCAGTCGCATGCAGGGTCCCCTCTATGGCTACACCTTC. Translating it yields CASSRMQGPLYGYTF.

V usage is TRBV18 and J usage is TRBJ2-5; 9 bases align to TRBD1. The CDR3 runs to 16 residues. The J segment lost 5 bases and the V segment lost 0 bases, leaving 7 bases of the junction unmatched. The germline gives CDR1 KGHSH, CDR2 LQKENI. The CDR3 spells CASSPPTGTGFETQYF. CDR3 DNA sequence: TGTGCCAGCTCACCACCTACCGGGACAGGGTTCGAGACCCAGTACTTC. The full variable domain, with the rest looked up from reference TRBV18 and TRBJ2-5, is NAGVMQNPRHLVRRRGQEARLRCSPMKGHSHVYWYRQLPEEGLKFMVYLQKENIIDESGMPKERFSAEFPKEGPSILRIQQVVRGDSAAYFCASSPPTGTGFETQYFGPGTRLLVL.